The 10 T cell receptor beta chains reported below all come from one sample, sequenced in a study of cytomegalovirus exposure and HLA in healthy donors. Data came from immunoSEQ multiplex PCR; TCRdb stores just in-frame clones and leaves some out. The sample has 150,000 to 200,000 clones, 70% to 90% seen once. What was sequenced was PBMCs. Receptors were obtained from a woman aged 25 to 39 in good health and CMV-seronegative.

This chain uses TRBV29-1 with TRBJ2-5; 7 bases line up with TRBD1. Looked up from germline, CDR1 is SQVTM and CDR2 is ANQGSEA. The CDR3 is 13 residues long. Trimming cost V 7 bases and J 5 bases; bases outside gene matches: 10. Here the CDR3 reads CSAKTGLMETQYF. CDR3 bases: TGCAGCGCCAAGACAGGGCTAATGGAGACCCAGTACTTC.

This clone was detected only a few times. The chain links TRBV7-2 to TRBJ2-1, with D possibly being TRBD1 (5 bases). Per germline, CDR1 SGHTA and CDR2 FQGNSA. This CDR3 is 12 amino acids long. V was shortened by 6 bases and J by 5 bases, with 8 bases between the two germline ends. The CDR3 region has the DNA TGTGCCAGCAGATGGGGCAACAATGAGCAGTTCTTC. Amino acid sequence: CASRWGNNEQFF.

J is TRBJ2-5 and V is TRBV7-9, with 11 bases fitting TRBD2. V lost 10 bases to trimming and J lost 7 bases; unmatched junction nucleotides: 8. The CDR3 is 13 residues long. Germline CDR1 is SEHNR and CDR2 is FQNEAQ (reference sequence). The CDR3: CATASGRTGTQYF. For the CDR3, the DNA is TGTGCCACCGCTAGCGGGAGGACGGGGACCCAGTACTTC.

The chain has TRBV2 and TRBJ2-7, with D perhaps matching TRBD2 (6 bases). Germline-derived CDR1 and CDR2 are SNHLY and FYNNEI. The CDR3 is made up of 16 amino acids. Trimming shortened V by 10 bases and J by 0 bases, and 22 bases separated the two germline ends. Here the CDR3 reads CAITIPGLSSSYEQYF. CDR3 coding DNA: TGTGCCATCACTATACCGGGACTTTCAAGCTCCTACGAGCAGTACTTC.

This clone was recorded a few times. The chain has TRBV7-8 and TRBJ1-1; D is unresolved. Germline V gives CDR1 SGHVS, CDR2 FQNEAQ. Trimming stripped 3 bases from V and 3 bases from J, with 20 bases between. The length of the CDR3 is 17 residues. The CDR3 here is CASSLLSGISKDTEAFF. CDR3 sequence (DNA): TGTGCCAGCAGCTTGCTGTCGGGGATCAGTAAGGACACTGAAGCTTTCTTT.

This clone has only one observation. This CDR3 reads CASSLRPSGNSQQYF. As DNA, the CDR3 is TGTGCCAGCAGCTTACGTCCTAGCGGCAATAGTCAGCAGTACTTC. The chain links TRBV7-9 to TRBJ2-7; TRBD2 agrees at 7 bases. The V segment lost 2 bases and the J segment 8 bases; nucleotides outside the gene matches: 12. Per the germline V gene, CDR1 is SEHNR and CDR2 is FQNEAQ (reference sequence). There are 15 residues in the CDR3.

This clone was detected only a few times. V gene TRBV6-6 combines with J gene TRBJ1-2, with TRBD1 matching over 9 bases. The V and J ends lost 5 bases and 8 bases, in that order; junction bases with no gene match: 12. The CDR3 loop spans 15 amino acids. Per germline, CDR1 MNHNY and CDR2 SVGAGI (reference sequence). CDR3 in amino acids: CASSTPNRQGEGYTF. In DNA form, the CDR3 reads TGTGCCAGCAGTACCCCCAATCGACAGGGGGAGGGCTACACCTTC.

The rearrangement joins TRBV2 to TRBJ1-5; 7 bases align to TRBD1. The CDR3 contains 17 residues. V shed 1 base, J shed 0 bases, and the junction held 6 bases outside the gene matches. Germline CDR1 reads SNHLY; CDR2 reads FYNNEI. The DNA of the CDR3 is TGTGCCAGCAGTGAAGACCCAGGACAGGTTAGCAATCAGCCCCAGCATTTT. It translates to CASSEDPGQVSNQPQHF.

This chain uses TRBV7-6 with TRBJ2-2; 8 nucleotides match TRBD2. V gave up 5 bases and J gave up 10 bases; unmatched junction bases: 15. This CDR3 has 16 residues. The germline V gene has CDR1 SGHVS and CDR2 FNYEAQ. In DNA form, the CDR3 reads TGTGCCAGCAGCCAGACTCGGGGGGGCCTGGCTGTGGAGCTGTTTTTT. This translates into CASSQTRGGLAVELFF.

The rearrangement links TRBV2 to TRBJ1-5, with D tentatively TRBD1 (6 bases). Germline CDR1 SNHLY, CDR2 FYNNEI. The CDR3 is 15 residues long. Deletions cut 7 bases from V and 4 bases from J, with 17 bases between. The CDR3 protein is CASNGRQGRNQPQHF. DNA for the CDR3: TGTGCCAGCAACGGGCGGCAGGGGCGTAATCAGCCCCAGCATTTT.